The TCR beta chain described here comes from a study of human T cells and chemical hapten exposure (dated by TCRdb to the early 2020s). Regarding the research as a whole: For sensitization, 2% DPC in acetone was applied to a 2 cm by 2 cm area of upper inner arm skin. Weekly therapeutic DPC doses were additionally applied to the scalp of patients throughout the roughly 22-week study period. Patch tests used Finn chambers with 0.01% DPC on the upper back, scored after 6 days by International Contact Dermatitis Research Group standards. Most of the patients in the cohort were female, and the cohort covered alopecia areata with under or over 50% scalp involvement, alopecia totalis and alopecia universalis. Libraries were combined into a pool for sequencing, and differences in TCR yield between samples came mainly from small differences in library volumes within the pool. Peripheral blood TCR repertoire changes were tracked in vivo in alopecia patients during primary and secondary sensitization to the hapten diphenylcyclopropenone (DPC). Blood was sampled from patients pre-sensitization (week 0) and at 2, 6 and about 24 weeks after DPC sensitization. For TCR sequencing, blood came from approximately 29 alopecia patients at anywhere from one to four time points (pre-sensitization, 2, 6 and 24 weeks). The paper as a whole reports these results and caveats: After repeated subsampling, the strength of the expansion versus patch-test correlation and the threshold at which it became significant changed. Patch test score was positively correlated with the number of PT1 expanded TCRs, with significance at thresholds 8, 16 and 32 but not at 4. No change with DPC sensitization was found in the number of TCRs above 1 in 1000 frequency, and no evidence of global repertoire structure alterations was found. Significantly more large CDR3 similarity clusters were formed by expanded TCRs than by pre-sensitization or healthy control sets, consistent with antigen-driven responses. All patients had alopecia, a presumed autoimmune disease, so their immune response might differ from that of healthy individuals.

The CDR3 numbers 13 residues from cysteine through phenylalanine. Just CDR3 DNA is preserved here, 39 bases in frame from base 1. V lost 8 bases and J lost 0 bases; the stretch between them is 11 bases long. Sequences LGHDT (CDR1) and YNNKEL (CDR2) are obtained from the germline V gene (reference sequence). Library method: RACE. This sample was sequenced with a NextSeq 500. Library preparation attached unique molecular identifiers to individual cDNA molecules for quantitative, reproducible TCR counting. Each blood RNA sample was used to sequence both TCR alpha and TCR beta chains. Regarding the original processing steps: Samples had a median of approximately 96,000 TCRs, with a range from roughly 23,224 to 750,000. V, J and CDR3 annotation of the TCR reads was performed with the Decombinator software suite. Every sample was subsampled to the same number of TCRs (28,000) for the PS versus PT1 abundance plots. Expanded TCRs were defined as absent before sensitization and observed at least eight times at the 2-week time point. Using fastp at Q25 and MiXCR, TCRdb reprocessed the public reads and kept productive beta chains. For every CDR3 protein sequence, its rows merge into one entry that carries the most common genes and DNA. TCRdb's processing, not the authors', yielded these V and J calls. In this sample the table shows about 92,000 distinct CDR3 sequences, around 9.6% of which occur a single time. In total, the top ten clones hold around 3.9% of the sample.

This clonotype was seen ten or more times. Its antigen remains unidentified. No base-level quality is on record; no much larger clone is a single base apart. The time point label, read with the paper, signifies: pre-sensitization, week 0. The intended sense of this specimen's treatment or condition label: therapeutic diphenylcyclopropenone sensitization with weekly scalp DPC. At every patch-test visit, the blood draw took place before the patch test was put on. To be eligible, patients had to be aged 18 to 70, diagnosed with alopecia and judged suitable for DPC therapy, while pregnant patients were excluded. Total RNA was isolated from unfractionated whole blood collected in Tempus Blood RNA tubes.

The source material was whole blood, sampled in connection with sensitization to the hapten diphenylcyclopropenone (DPC). The sequence is built from TRBV3-1 and TRBJ2-7; the D segment might be TRBD1 or TRBD2, since each matches 5 bases. The clonotype was recovered from a woman aged 40 to 49 with alopecia areata. Some clones in this sample may be carry-over from other donors' samples. The CDR3 is CASGTASSYEQYF. The nucleotide sequence reads as follows: TGTGCCAGCGGGACGGCGAGCTCCTACGAGCAGTACTTC.